A single sample is the source of the 15 T cell receptor beta chains below, sequenced in a study of long-term antiretroviral therapy in people with HIV. Survey-level immunoSEQ v3.0 assays were run. Some clones are missing from TCRdb's copy, which holds only in-frame ones; the method was immunoSEQ multiplex PCR. This table has about 25,000 clones, roughly four fifths appearing once. Material: unsorted PBMCs, obtained 2.9 years after starting antiretroviral therapy. The source is a man between 50 and 59 years old with HIV.

V gene TRBV5-6 combines with J gene TRBJ2-7; perhaps TRBD1 as D (6 bases). Trimming cost V 4 bases and J 0 bases, with 11 bases left between them. CDR3 length: 14 residues. Germline values: CDR1 SGHDT, CDR2 YYEEEE. Here the CDR3 reads CASSQQGGSYEQYF. CDR3 nucleotide sequence: TGTGCCAGCAGCCAGCAAGGGGGCTCCTACGAGCAGTACTTC.

This clone has a single count. This chain connects TRBV2 to TRBJ1-2; D is perhaps TRBD1 (6 bases). In germline, CDR1 is SNHLY, CDR2 FYNNEI. V dropped 3 bases and J dropped 4 bases, with 9 bases sitting between them. CDR3 length: 13 residues. In DNA, the CDR3 is TGTGCCAGCAGTGATCAGGGGCCCTATGGCTACACCTTC. Its translation: CASSDQGPYGYTF.

V is TRBV5-1 and J is TRBJ1-1; D remains ambiguous. Trimming left V 3 bases short and J 2 bases short, with 11 bases between. The CDR3 sequence is 14 residues long. Germline CDR1 SGHRS, CDR2 YFSETQ. In DNA form, the CDR3 reads TGCGCCAGCAGCTCGCGGACGGCAAACACTGAAGCTTTCTTT. Protein product: CASSSRTANTEAFF.

The chain recombines TRBV6-5 with TRBJ1-1, with D possibly TRBD1 on 5 matching bases. There are 15 residues in the CDR3. Germline assignment: CDR1 MNHEY and CDR2 SVGAGI. The V and J ends lost 5 bases and 0 bases respectively, with 13 bases between them. CDR3 residues: CASSLGRVVNTEAFF. The CDR3 region has the DNA TGTGCCAGCAGTCTGGGACGAGTAGTGAACACTGAAGCTTTCTTT.

V gene TRBV5-6 combines with J gene TRBJ2-1; 8 nucleotides agree with TRBD1. V shed 0 bases and J 0 bases; nucleotides not matched to a gene: 2. Germline values: CDR1 SGHDT, CDR2 YYEEEE. The CDR3 totals 16 residues. For the CDR3, the DNA is TGTGCCAGCAGCTTGGCTACAGGGGGCTCCTACAATGAGCAGTTCTTC. Its translation: CASSLATGGSYNEQFF.

By its share, this clone is hyperexpanded. This sequence joins TRBV19 and TRBJ1-1; D gene uncertain. Germline V gene sequence: CDR1 LNHDA, CDR2 SQIVND (reference sequence). The CDR3 has 11 amino acids. Trimming shortened V by 7 bases and J by 7 bases, and 10 bases separated the two germline ends. This CDR3 reads CASTVFGEAFF. The CDR3 DNA is TGTGCCAGTACTGTTTTTGGTGAAGCTTTCTTT.

The J gene is TRBJ1-1, the V gene TRBV6-1; D remains unclear. The CDR3 length is 12 residues. Trimming pared 4 bases from V and 4 bases from J, leaving 7 bases between. The germline gives CDR1 MNHNS, CDR2 SASEGT. Here the CDR3 DNA reads TGTGCCAGCAGTGTTCTCGGCACTGAAGCTTTCTTT. It translates to CASSVLGTEAFF.

In regard to this clone: Other DNA variants within this sample encode the same CDR3. The rearrangement uses TRBV2 and TRBJ2-7; possible D gene TRBD2, 6 bases. The V and J ends lost 8 bases and 1 base respectively, with 15 bases between them. Germline CDR1 and CDR2: SNHLY and FYNNEI. There are 14 residues in the CDR3. In nucleotides, the CDR3 is TGTGCCAGCGGTCCAGCTGGGAGGTCCTACGAGCAGTACTTC. Translating gives CASGPAGRSYEQYF.

This chain joins TRBV5-6 and TRBJ1-5; TRBD1 is a possible D gene (5 bases). Germline V gene data show CDR1 as SGHDT and CDR2 as YYEEEE. Between the trimmed V and J ends, which lost 0 bases and 3 bases, there was a span of 13 bases. This CDR3 comprises 16 residues. The CDR3 DNA sequence: TGTGCCAGCAGCTTGGGCGGGGGTCATACCAATCAGCCCCAGCATTTT. Amino acids: CASSLGGGHTNQPQHF.

This chain uses TRBV30 with TRBJ2-1; D call uncertain. Germline CDR1 and CDR2: GTSNPN and SVGIG (reference sequence). The CDR3 spans 14 residues. V lost 5 bases, J lost 10 bases, and 21 bases lay in between. The CDR3 DNA is TGTGCCTGGGAGCTGGCAAGCCTCTCCGGGGAGCAGTTCTTC. As protein: CAWELASLSGEQFF. Full variable domain (remainder filled in from reference TRBV30 and TRBJ2-1): SQTIHQWPATLVQPVGSPLSLECTVEGTSNPNLYWYRQAAGRGLQLLFYSVGIGQISSEVPQNLSASRPQDRQFILSSKKLLLSDSGFYLCAWELASLSGEQFFGPGTRLTVL.

The rearrangement uses TRBV7-9 and TRBJ2-3, with 7 bases that match TRBD1. Germline values: CDR1 SEHNR, CDR2 FQNEAQ (reference sequence). With 4 bases clipped from V and 0 bases from J, the junction kept 13 bases outside the gene matches. The CDR3 is made up of 18 amino acids. In nucleotides, the CDR3 is TGTGCCAGCAGCTCCCCAGCTTGGACAGGCCTCAGCACAGATACGCAGTATTTT. Its protein product is CASSSPAWTGLSTDTQYF.

This chain uses TRBV5-1 with TRBJ2-3; TRBD1 might be the D (6 bases). The length of the CDR3 is 15 residues. V was cut by 0 bases and J by 0 bases, with 8 bases left in between. Germline CDR1 reads SGHRS; CDR2 reads YFSETQ. Here the CDR3 DNA reads TGCGCCAGCAGCTTGGACAGGGCTAGCACAGATACGCAGTATTTT. Amino acid sequence: CASSLDRASTDTQYF. The full variable domain, in which reference TRBV5-1 and TRBJ2-3 provide the parts outside the CDR3, is KAGVTQTPRYLIKTRGQQVTLSCSPISGHRSVSWYQQTPGQGLQFLFEYFSETQRNKGNFPGRFSGRQFSNSRSEMNVSTLELGDSALYLCASSLDRASTDTQYFGPGTRLTVL.

V is TRBV7-2 and J is TRBJ2-3, with 7 positions matching TRBD2. Trimming took 5 bases from V and 0 from J; bases not matched to a gene: 5. CDR3 length: 15 amino acids. The germline gives CDR1 SGHTA, CDR2 FQGNSA. The CDR3 bases are TGTGCCAGCAGCCTGCCAGCGGGGAGCACAGATACGCAGTATTTT. Translating gives CASSLPAGSTDTQYF.

This chain uses TRBV6-5 with TRBJ2-1, with a possible D match to TRBD2 (8 bases). Trimming cost V 9 bases and J 5 bases, with 17 bases left between them. The CDR3 runs to 14 residues. The V gene's germline CDR1 is MNHEY and CDR2 SVGAGI. This chain's CDR3 is CASAGGQTHNEQFF. The CDR3 nucleotides read TGTGCCAGTGCGGGGGGACAGACCCACAATGAGCAGTTCTTC.

The chain is built from TRBV5-4 and TRBJ1-1, with D tentatively TRBD1 (6 bases). V lost 4 bases, J lost 1 base, and 11 bases lay in between. Germline CDR1 and CDR2: SGHNT and YYREEE (reference sequence). The CDR3 consists of 14 residues. This chain's CDR3 is CASSAKGGNTEAFF. CDR3 coding DNA: TGTGCCAGCAGCGCTAAGGGGGGGAACACTGAAGCTTTCTTT.